Below, 5 T cell receptor beta chains from the same sample are listed, as sequenced in a study of T cells after yellow fever vaccination. One entry per CDR3 protein, called by TCRdb with MiXCR from the 5' RACE reads. The top ten hold over 12% of the sample, which has around 350,000 distinct CDR3 sequences, roughly 6.2% seen once. Sample: PBMCs, taken 5 days after the yellow fever booster vaccination. The receptors come from a man aged 25-45 years who received the YFV17D yellow fever vaccine.

Ten or more counts support this clonotype. This rearrangement joins TRBV5-5 to TRBJ2-3; maybe TRBD2 (6 bases). Per the germline V gene, CDR1 is SGHKS and CDR2 is YYEKEE (reference sequence). The CDR3 consists of 18 residues. With 4 bases removed from V and 3 bases from J, the gap between germline ends came to 24 bases. CDR3 nucleotides: TGTGCCAGCAGCAACCGGGGGATAATATCGCTGCAGACAGATACGCAGTATTTT. It yields the protein CASSNRGIISLQTDTQYF.

The chain is built from TRBV19 and TRBJ2-7; 10 nucleotides line up with TRBD1. The V segment lost 5 bases and the J segment 2 bases; nucleotides outside the gene matches: 6. The CDR3 has 15 residues. Germline-derived CDR1 and CDR2 are LNHDA and SQIVND (reference sequence). The CDR3 region is CASSAGTGATYEQYF. Here the CDR3 DNA reads TGTGCCAGTAGTGCCGGGACAGGGGCGACCTACGAGCAGTACTTC.

In its sample, this clonotype was seen a few times. The chain recombines TRBV5-6 with TRBJ1-1; D is unclear. This CDR3 is 13 amino acids long. Germline CDR1 is SGHDT and CDR2 is YYEEEE. V was pared by 5 bases and J by 7 bases, with 15 bases between. CDR3 bases: TGTGCCAGCAGTACCCTCTCTGCCAATGAAGCTTTCTTT. It specifies CASSTLSANEAFF.

This clonotype has a count of ten or more. This CDR3 is CASSHRPGTGYYGYTF. CDR3 nucleotide sequence: TGCGCCAGCAGCCACCGTCCCGGGACAGGATACTATGGCTACACCTTC. The V call is TRBV4-3, the J call TRBJ1-2, with TRBD1 identical over 8 bases. Unmatched junction bases numbered 9, after V lost 3 bases and J lost 3 bases. CDR3 size: 16 residues. CDR1 is LGHNA, CDR2 YSLEER, per germline.

This clonotype appeared a few times. The chain is built from TRBV11-2 and TRBJ2-3; 8 bases agree with TRBD1. The CDR3 is 18 residues long. The trim removed 2 bases at V and 2 bases at J, leaving 12 bases unmatched. Germline V CDR1 and CDR2: SGHAT, FQNNGV. CDR3 sequence (DNA): TGTGCCAGCAGCTTACAGGGGGCCGGGACAAGCTACACAGATACGCAGTATTTT. Translation gives CASSLQGAGTSYTDTQYF.